Following are 3 T cell receptor beta chains from one sample sequenced in a study of T cell responses to AZD1222 COVID-19 vaccine. The repertoire was sequenced with immunoSEQ multiplex PCR; TCRdb's copy has only in-frame clones and lacks some. The table includes tens of thousands of clones, around 86% detected once. Sample: peripheral blood, taken on day 0 of AZD1222 vaccination. The receptors were sampled from an adult in good health.

The chain links TRBV9 to TRBJ2-3, with TRBD2 as a possible D gene (6 bases). This CDR3 contains 13 residues. CDR1 and CDR2 from the germline V gene are SGDLS and YYNGEE. The V end was cut by 0 bases, the J end by 9 bases, with 11 bases between. CDR3 region: CASSVGSAGTQYF. The CDR3 DNA reads as TGTGCCAGCAGCGTAGGGTCGGCGGGGACGCAGTATTTT.

The chain joins TRBV24-1 to TRBJ1-5; maybe TRBD1 (6 bases). In germline, CDR1 is KGHDR, CDR2 SFDVKD. The V and J ends lost 4 bases and 6 bases respectively, with 21 bases between them. The CDR3 is 17 residues long. The CDR3 region is CATSDTRTVSGSQPQHF. The DNA for the CDR3 is TGTGCCACCAGTGACACCCGGACAGTAAGTGGGAGTCAGCCCCAGCATTTT.

The rearrangement uses TRBV6-5 and TRBJ1-4, with unresolved D. The CDR3 runs to 14 residues. Trimming cost V 2 bases and J 8 bases, with 12 bases left between them. Germline lookup yields CDR1 MNHEY and CDR2 SVGAGI. The CDR3 region has the DNA TGTGCCAGCAGTTACCAGTGGCAAGTGGAAAAACTGTTTTTT. Protein product: CASSYQWQVEKLFF.